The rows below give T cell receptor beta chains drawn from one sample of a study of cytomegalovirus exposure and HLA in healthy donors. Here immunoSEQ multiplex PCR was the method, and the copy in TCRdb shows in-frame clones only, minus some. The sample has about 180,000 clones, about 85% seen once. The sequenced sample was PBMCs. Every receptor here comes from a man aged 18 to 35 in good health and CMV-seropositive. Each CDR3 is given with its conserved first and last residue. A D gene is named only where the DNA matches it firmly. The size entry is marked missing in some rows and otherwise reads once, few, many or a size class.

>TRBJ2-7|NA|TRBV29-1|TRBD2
CSASPSGRLSYEQYF
TGCAGCGCCAGCCCTAGCGGGAGGCTTTCCTACGAGCAGTACTTC
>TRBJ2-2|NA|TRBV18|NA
CASSPGRNTGELFF
TGTGCCAGCTCACCAGGGAGGAACACCGGGGAGCTGTTTTTT
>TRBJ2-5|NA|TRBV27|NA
CASSATSRETQYF
TGTGCCAGCAGTGCGACTAGTCGGGAGACCCAGTACTTC
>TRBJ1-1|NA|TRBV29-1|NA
CSVEKHGTEAFF
TGCAGCGTTGAAAAGCATGGCACTGAAGCTTTCTTT
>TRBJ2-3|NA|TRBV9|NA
CASSVVDRPSTDTQYF
TGTGCCAGCAGCGTAGTAGACAGGCCTAGCACAGATACGCAGTATTTT
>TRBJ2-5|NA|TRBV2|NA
CASVPEGQGGETQYF
TGTGCCAGCGTGCCCGAAGGGCAGGGCGGAGAGACCCAGTACTTC
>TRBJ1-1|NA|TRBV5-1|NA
CASSLGTGLAFF
TGCGCCAGCAGCTTGGGGACTGGCTTGGCTTTCTTT
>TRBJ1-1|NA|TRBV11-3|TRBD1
CASSFRGPAEAFF
TGTGCCAGCAGCTTCAGGGGGCCGGCTGAAGCTTTCTTT
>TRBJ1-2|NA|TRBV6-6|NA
CASNHGRGVNYGYTF
TGTGCCAGCAACCATGGCAGGGGAGTTAACTATGGCTACACCTTC
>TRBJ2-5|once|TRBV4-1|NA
CASSQETRGAQYF
TGCGCCAGCAGCCAAGAGACCAGGGGGGCCCAGTACTTC
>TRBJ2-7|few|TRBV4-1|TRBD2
CASSPRLAGDYEQYF
TGCGCCAGCAGCCCCAGACTAGCGGGGGACTACGAGCAGTACTTC
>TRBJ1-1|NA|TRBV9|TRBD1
CASSPSGAGGTEAFF
TGTGCCAGCAGCCCCAGTGGAGCAGGGGGCACTGAAGCTTTCTTT